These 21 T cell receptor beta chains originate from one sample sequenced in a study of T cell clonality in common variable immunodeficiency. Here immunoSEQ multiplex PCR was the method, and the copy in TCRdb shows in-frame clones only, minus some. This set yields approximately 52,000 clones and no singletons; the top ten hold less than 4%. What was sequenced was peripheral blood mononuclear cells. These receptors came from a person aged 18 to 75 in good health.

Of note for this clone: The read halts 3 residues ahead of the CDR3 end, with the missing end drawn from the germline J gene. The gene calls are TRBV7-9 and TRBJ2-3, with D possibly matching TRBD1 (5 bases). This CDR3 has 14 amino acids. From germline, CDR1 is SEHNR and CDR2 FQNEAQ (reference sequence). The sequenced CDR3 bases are TGTGCCAGCAGCTTAGTTCGACAGCAAGAGACG. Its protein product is CASSLVRQQET. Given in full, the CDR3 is CASSLVRQQETQYF.

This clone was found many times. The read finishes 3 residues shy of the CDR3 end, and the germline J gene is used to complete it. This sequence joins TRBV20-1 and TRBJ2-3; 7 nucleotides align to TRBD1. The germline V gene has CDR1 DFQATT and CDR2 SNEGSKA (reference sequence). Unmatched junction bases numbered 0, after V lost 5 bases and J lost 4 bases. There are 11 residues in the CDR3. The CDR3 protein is CSAQGADTQYF. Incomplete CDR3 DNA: TGCAGTGCTCAGGGGGCAGATACG.

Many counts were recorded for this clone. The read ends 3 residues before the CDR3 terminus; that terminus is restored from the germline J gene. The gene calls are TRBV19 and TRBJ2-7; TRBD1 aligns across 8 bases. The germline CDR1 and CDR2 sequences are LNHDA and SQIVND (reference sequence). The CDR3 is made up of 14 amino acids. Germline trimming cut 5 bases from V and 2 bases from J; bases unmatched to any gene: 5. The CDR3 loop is CASSSRTGPYEQYF. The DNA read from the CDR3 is TGTGCCAGTAGTTCCCGGACAGGGCCCTACGAG.

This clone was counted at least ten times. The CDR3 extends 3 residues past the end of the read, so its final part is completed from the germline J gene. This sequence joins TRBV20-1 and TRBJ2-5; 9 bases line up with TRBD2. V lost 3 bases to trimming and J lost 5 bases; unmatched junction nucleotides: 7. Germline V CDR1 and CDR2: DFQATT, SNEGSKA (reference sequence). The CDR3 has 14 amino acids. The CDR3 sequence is CSASLAGGWETQYF. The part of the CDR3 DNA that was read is TGCAGTGCTAGTCTCGCGGGAGGGTGGGAGACC.

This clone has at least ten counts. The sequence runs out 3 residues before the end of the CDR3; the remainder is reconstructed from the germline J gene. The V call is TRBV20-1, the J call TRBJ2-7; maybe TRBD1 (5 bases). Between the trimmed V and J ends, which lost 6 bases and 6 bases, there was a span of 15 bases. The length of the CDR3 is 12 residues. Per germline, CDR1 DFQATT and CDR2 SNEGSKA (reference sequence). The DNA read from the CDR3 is TGCAGTGCCCCTGTGGGGCAGGCCGAG. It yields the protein CSAPVGQAE. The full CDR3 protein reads CSAPVGQAEQYF.

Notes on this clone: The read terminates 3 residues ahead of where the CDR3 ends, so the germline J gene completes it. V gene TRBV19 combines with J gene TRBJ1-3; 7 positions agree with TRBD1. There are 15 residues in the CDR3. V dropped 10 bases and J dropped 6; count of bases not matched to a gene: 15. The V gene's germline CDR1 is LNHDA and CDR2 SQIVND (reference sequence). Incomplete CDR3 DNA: TGTGCCACCCAAAACCGACAGGGCAGAGAAAACACC. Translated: CATQNRQGRENT. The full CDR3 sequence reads CATQNRQGRENTIYF.

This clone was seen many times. The CDR3 sequence: CASNDWASGRAEADTQYF. The sequenced part of the CDR3 DNA is TGTGCCAGTAACGATTGGGCTAGCGGGAGGGCCGAGGCAGATACG. V is TRBV19 and J is TRBJ2-3; 12 bases map to TRBD2. The CDR3 end lies 3 residues beyond the end of the read and is filled in from the germline J gene. The junction had 15 bases not matched to a gene; V was cut back by 7 bases and J by 4 bases. Germline V lookup: CDR1 LNHDA, CDR2 SQIVND (reference sequence). This CDR3 contains 18 residues.

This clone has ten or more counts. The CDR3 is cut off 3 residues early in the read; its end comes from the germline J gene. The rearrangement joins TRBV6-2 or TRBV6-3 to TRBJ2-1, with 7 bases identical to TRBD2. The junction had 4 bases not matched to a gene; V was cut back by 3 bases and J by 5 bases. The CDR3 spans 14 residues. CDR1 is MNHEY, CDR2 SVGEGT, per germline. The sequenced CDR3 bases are TGTGCCAGCAGTTATAGCCTAGCGGACAATGAG. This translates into CASSYSLADNE. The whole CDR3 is CASSYSLADNEQFF.

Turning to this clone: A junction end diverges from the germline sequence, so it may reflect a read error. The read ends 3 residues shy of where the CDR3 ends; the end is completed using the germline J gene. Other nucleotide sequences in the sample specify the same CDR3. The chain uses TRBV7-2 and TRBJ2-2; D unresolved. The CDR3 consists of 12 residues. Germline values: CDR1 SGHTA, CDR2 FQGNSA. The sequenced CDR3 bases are TGCGCCAGCAGCTTTTATTCCGGGGAG. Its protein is CASSFYSGE. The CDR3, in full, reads CASSFYSGELFF.

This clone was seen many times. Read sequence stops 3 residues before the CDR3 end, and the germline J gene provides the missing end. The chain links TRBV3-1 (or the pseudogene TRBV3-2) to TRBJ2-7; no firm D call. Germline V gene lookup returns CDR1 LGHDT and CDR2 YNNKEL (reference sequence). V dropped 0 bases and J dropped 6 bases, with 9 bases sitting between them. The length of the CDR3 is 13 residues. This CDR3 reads CASSQDAVREQYF. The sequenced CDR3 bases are TGTGCCAGCAGCCAAGACGCGGTTCGCGAG.

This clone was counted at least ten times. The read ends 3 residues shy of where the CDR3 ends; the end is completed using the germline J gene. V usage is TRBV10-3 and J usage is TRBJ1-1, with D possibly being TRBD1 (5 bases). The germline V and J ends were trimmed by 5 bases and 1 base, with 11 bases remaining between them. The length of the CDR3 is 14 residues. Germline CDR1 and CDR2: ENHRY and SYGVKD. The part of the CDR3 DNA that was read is TGTGCCATCAGTTACGGACAATCGAACACTGAA. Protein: CAISYGQSNTE. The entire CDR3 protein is CAISYGQSNTEAFF.

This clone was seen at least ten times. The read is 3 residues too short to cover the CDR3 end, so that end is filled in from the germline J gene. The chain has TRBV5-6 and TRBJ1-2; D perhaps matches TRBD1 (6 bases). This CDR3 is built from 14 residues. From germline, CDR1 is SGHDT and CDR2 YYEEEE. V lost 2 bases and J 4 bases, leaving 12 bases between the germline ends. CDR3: CASSLWIGGYGYTF. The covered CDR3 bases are TGTGCCAGCAGCTTATGGATAGGGGGCTATGGC.

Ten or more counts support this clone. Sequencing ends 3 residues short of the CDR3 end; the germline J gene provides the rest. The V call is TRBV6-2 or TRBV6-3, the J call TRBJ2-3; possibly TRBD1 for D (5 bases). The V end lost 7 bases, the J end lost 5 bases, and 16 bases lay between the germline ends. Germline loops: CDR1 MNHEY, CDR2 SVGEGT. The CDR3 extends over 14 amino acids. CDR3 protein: CASTHPGAEDTQYF. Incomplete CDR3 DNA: TGTGCCAGCACTCACCCTGGGGCAGAAGATACG.

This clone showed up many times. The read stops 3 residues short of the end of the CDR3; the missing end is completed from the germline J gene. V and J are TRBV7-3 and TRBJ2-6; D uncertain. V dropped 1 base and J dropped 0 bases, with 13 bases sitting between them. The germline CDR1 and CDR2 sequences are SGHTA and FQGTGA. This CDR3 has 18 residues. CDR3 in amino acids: CASSLNPVGSSGANVLTF. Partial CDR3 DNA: TGTGCCAGCAGCTTAAACCCTGTTGGTAGCTCTGGGGCCAACGTC.

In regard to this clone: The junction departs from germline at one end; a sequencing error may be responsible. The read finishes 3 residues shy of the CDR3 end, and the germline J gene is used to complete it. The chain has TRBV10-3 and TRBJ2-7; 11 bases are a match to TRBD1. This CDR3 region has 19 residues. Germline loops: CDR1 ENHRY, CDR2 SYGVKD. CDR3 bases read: TGTGTCATCAGTGAGTCCCGCCGAACGTCGGACAGGGGGCGGAACGAG. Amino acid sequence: CVISESRRTSDRGRNE. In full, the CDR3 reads CVISESRRTSDRGRNEQYF.

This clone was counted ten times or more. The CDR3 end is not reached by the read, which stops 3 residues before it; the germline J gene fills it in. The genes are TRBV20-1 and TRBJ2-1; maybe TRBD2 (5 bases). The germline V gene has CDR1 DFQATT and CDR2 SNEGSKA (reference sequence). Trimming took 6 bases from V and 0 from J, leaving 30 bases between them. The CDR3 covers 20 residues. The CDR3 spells CSALHPRGFFGLSSYNEQFF. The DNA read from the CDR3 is TGCAGTGCCCTTCACCCGAGAGGGTTCTTCGGCCTGAGCTCCTACAATGAG.

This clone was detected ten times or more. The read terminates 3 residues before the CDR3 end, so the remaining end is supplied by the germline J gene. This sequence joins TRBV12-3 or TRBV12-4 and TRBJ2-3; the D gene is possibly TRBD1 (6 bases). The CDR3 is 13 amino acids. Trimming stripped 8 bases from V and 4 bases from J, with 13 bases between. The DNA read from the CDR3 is TGTGCCAGCCAACAGGGATATCCAGATACG. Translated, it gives CASQQGYPDT. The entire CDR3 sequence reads CASQQGYPDTQYF.

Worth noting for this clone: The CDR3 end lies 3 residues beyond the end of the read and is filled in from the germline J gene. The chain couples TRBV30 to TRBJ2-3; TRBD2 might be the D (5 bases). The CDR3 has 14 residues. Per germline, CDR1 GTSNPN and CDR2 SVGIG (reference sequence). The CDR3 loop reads CAWSVEGRNQPQYF. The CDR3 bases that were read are TGTGCCTGGAGTGTAGAGGGCCGCAATCAGCCG.

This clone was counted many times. The CDR3 protein is CASSPRGLGGTDTQYF. CDR3 bases read: TGCGCCAGCAGCCCCAGAGGACTAGGAGGCACAGATACG. The genes are TRBV5-1 and TRBJ2-3, with 7 bases fitting TRBD2. The read ends 3 residues early relative to the CDR3; the germline J gene fills the gap. The CDR3 covers 16 residues. The germline V gene has CDR1 SGHRS and CDR2 YFSETQ. V was clipped by 4 bases and J by 1 base; unmatched bases: 9.

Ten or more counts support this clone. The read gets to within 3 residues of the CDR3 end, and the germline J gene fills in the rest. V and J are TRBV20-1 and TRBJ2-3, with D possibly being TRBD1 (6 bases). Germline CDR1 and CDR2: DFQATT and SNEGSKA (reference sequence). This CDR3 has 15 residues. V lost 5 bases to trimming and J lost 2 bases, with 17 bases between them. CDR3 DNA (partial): TGCAGTGCTCCACTCAACAGGGCTCCCACAGATACG. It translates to CSAPLNRAPTDT. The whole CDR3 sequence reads CSAPLNRAPTDTQYF.

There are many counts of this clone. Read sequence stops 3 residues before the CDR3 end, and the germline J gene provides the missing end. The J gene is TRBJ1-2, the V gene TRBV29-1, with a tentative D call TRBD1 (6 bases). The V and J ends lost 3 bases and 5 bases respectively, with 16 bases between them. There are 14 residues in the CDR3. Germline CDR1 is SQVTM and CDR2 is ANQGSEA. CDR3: CSVERTASGYGYTF. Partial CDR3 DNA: TGCAGCGTTGAGAGGACAGCCTCTGGGTATGGC.